This T cell receptor beta chain was captured in a study of blood T cell repertoires in COVID-19. Only in-frame clones appear in the TCRdb table, and some are missing; sequencing was by immunoSEQ multiplex PCR. The sample lists about 120,000 clones; around four fifths were seen once. Germline V gene sequence: CDR1 SGHAT, CDR2 FQNNGV. V was trimmed by 5 bases and J by 4 bases, leaving 11 bases between them. This CDR3 has 14 amino acids. The TCR originated in a man aged 55 to 70 with active or convalescent COVID-19. Sequenced input: peripheral blood. J is TRBJ2-2 and V is TRBV11-2, with D tentatively TRBD2 (6 bases). CDR3 bases: TGTGCCAGCAGCCCCGGGACTTTCACCGGGGAGCTGTTTTTT. Its protein is CASSPGTFTGELFF. Drawing the rest from reference TRBV11-2 and TRBJ2-2, the complete variable domain is EAGVAQSPRYKIIEKRQSVAFWCNPISGHATLYWYQQILGQGPKLLIQFQNNGVVDDSQLPKDRFSAERLKGVDSTLKIQPAKLEDSAVYLCASSPGTFTGELFFGEGSRLTVL.